This section outlines one T cell receptor (beta chain) sequence together with its context. Its cognate antigen is unknown. These data are taken from a study of T cells after yellow fever vaccination. The study, taken as a whole, reports: In post-booster samples, most primary-vaccination clones reappeared (around 95% CD4, approximately 91% CD8).

Each CDR3 protein is one row after TCRdb ran MiXCR on the 5' RACE reads. Among some 300,000 distinct CDR3 sequences, approximately 3.9% were seen once, and the ten largest hold 20% to 25%. This CDR3 contains 13 residues. Germline values: CDR1 LNHDA, CDR2 SQIVND (reference sequence). V lost 5 bases to trimming and J lost 5 bases, with 12 bases between them. Sequencing was performed on PBMCs, taken on the day of the yellow fever booster vaccination. The chain employs TRBV19 and TRBJ1-1; D perhaps matches TRBD1 (6 bases). This TCR came from a man aged 18 to 29 who received the YFV17D yellow fever vaccine. In nucleotides, the CDR3 is TGTGCCAGTAGTGCCGGGACATTTACTGAAGCTTTCTTT. Protein: CASSAGTFTEAFF.